Below, 26 T cell receptor beta chains from the same sample are listed, as sequenced in a study of shared clonotypes between healthy human individuals. Clones were sequenced by immunoSEQ multiplex PCR, and TCRdb holds only the in-frame ones, with some missing. The sample includes under 200,000 clones, 90% to 95% of them seen just once. Specimen: naive CD4+ T cells sorted from blood. Subset noted: CD45RA+ positively selected. Every receptor here comes from a woman under 40 in good health.

This chain links TRBV11-2 with TRBJ1-6; possible D gene TRBD1, 5 bases. The CDR3 runs to 18 residues. The V end was cut by 1 base, the J end by 0 bases, with 13 bases between. CDR1 and CDR2 (germline): SGHAT, FQNNGV. CDR3 in amino acids: CASSLVAGLSSYNSPLHF. The DNA for the CDR3 is TGTGCCAGCAGCTTAGTCGCAGGGCTCAGCTCCTATAATTCACCCCTCCACTTT.

The chain links TRBV5-8 to TRBJ2-1; 13 positions agree with TRBD2. V lost 4 bases, J lost 7 bases, and 2 bases stayed unmatched. CDR3 length: 14 amino acids. The germline gives CDR1 SGHTS, CDR2 YDEGEE. The CDR3 protein is CASSTGLAGNEQFF. The CDR3 DNA reads TGTGCCAGCAGCACGGGACTAGCGGGGAATGAGCAGTTCTTC.

The chain joins TRBV6-5 to TRBJ2-7; the D gene is possibly TRBD1 (6 bases). CDR1 MNHEY and CDR2 SVGAGI come from the germline V gene. The CDR3 consists of 16 residues. V dropped 3 bases and J dropped 3 bases, with 18 bases sitting between them. The CDR3 loop reads CASSYSRGRGDYEQYF. CDR3 bases: TGTGCCAGCAGTTATAGTCGCGGCAGGGGAGACTACGAGCAGTACTTC.

V gene TRBV9 combines with J gene TRBJ2-7; no clear D gene. Trimming removed 0 bases at V and 6 bases at J, with 10 bases between. The CDR3 extends over 13 amino acids. Germline assignment: CDR1 SGDLS and CDR2 YYNGEE. CDR3 region: CASSVGYALEQYF. The CDR3, as DNA: TGTGCCAGCAGCGTAGGTTACGCCCTCGAGCAGTACTTC.

CDR3 residues: CASSVTGTGVHEQYF. The CDR3 nucleotides read TGTGCCAGCTCAGTGACCGGGACAGGGGTCCACGAGCAGTACTTC. The J gene is TRBJ2-7, the V gene TRBV18, with 10 nucleotides matching TRBD1. V shed 5 bases and J 5 bases; nucleotides not matched to a gene: 9. Per the germline V gene, CDR1 is KGHSH and CDR2 is LQKENI. The CDR3 covers 15 residues. The full variable domain, in which reference TRBV18 and TRBJ2-7 provide the parts outside the CDR3, is NAGVMQNPRHLVRRRGQEARLRCSPMKGHSHVYWYRQLPEEGLKFMVYLQKENIIDESGMPKERFSAEFPKEGPSILRIQQVVRGDSAAYFCASSVTGTGVHEQYFGPGTRLTVT.

This clone appeared a few times. The chain carries TRBV2 and TRBJ2-7; D remains unclear. V lost 5 bases and J 3 bases, leaving 5 bases between the germline ends. The CDR3 sequence is 11 residues long. The germline V gene encodes CDR1 SNHLY and CDR2 FYNNEI. The CDR3 DNA sequence: TGTGCCAGCAGTAAAAGCTACGAGCAGTACTTC. Encoded protein: CASSKSYEQYF.

The chain has TRBV15 and TRBJ1-5; D ambiguous. The CDR3 is 16 amino acids. Germline-derived CDR1 and CDR2 are LNHNV and YYDKDF (reference sequence). V gave up 3 bases and J gave up 1 base, with 13 bases separating them. The CDR3 DNA sequence: TGTGCCACCAGCAGCCCACGATTTGAGAGCAATCAGCCCCAGCATTTT. Amino acid sequence: CATSSPRFESNQPQHF.

The table lists this clone with a count of one. The J gene is TRBJ2-5, the V gene TRBV7-8; 9 bases match TRBD2. V was pared by 2 bases and J by 11 bases, with 15 bases of the junction left unmatched. The CDR3 runs 16 residues. CDR1 and CDR2 from the germline V gene are SGHVS and FQNEAQ. The CDR3 DNA reads as TGTGCCAGCAGCTTAACCGGCGGGAGGGCCTGGCGGGAGCAGTACTTC. Protein: CASSLTGGRAWREQYF.

This chain uses TRBV27 with TRBJ1-5; D remains unclear. Between the trimmed V and J ends, which lost 8 bases and 6 bases, there was a span of 14 bases. The CDR3 is 13 residues long. Germline lookup yields CDR1 MNHEY and CDR2 SMNVEV (reference sequence). As DNA, the CDR3 is TGTGCCAGCGGTCTCTTCCGAAGTCAGCCCCAGCATTTT. The encoded protein is CASGLFRSQPQHF.

Only a few counts were recorded for this clone. The gene calls are TRBV19 and TRBJ1-2; D uncertain. Trimming pared 3 bases from V and 7 bases from J, leaving 15 bases between. There are 14 residues in the CDR3. Looked up from germline, CDR1 is LNHDA and CDR2 is SQIVND (reference sequence). Here the CDR3 reads CASSMEVSFRGYTF. DNA of the CDR3: TGTGCCAGTAGTATGGAGGTCTCGTTTCGTGGCTACACCTTC.

The CDR3 is CASSTAGGWGYTF. DNA of the CDR3: TGTGCCAGCAGCACAGCCGGGGGCTGGGGCTACACCTTC. The genes are TRBV9 and TRBJ1-2, with D tentatively TRBD1 (6 bases). The CDR3 has 13 residues. Per the germline V gene, CDR1 is SGDLS and CDR2 is YYNGEE. V was cut by 4 bases and J by 8 bases, with 15 bases left in between.

The genes are TRBV11-1 and TRBJ2-5; D unresolved. The J call may be faulty, since TRBJ2-7 better matches the DNA end. Germline V gene lookup returns CDR1 SGHAT and CDR2 FQDESV (reference sequence). The length of the CDR3 is 13 residues. The CDR3 protein is CASSWPFTYEQYF. The CDR3 DNA follows: TGTGCCAGCAGCTGGCCATTCACCTACGAGCAGTACTTC.

In its sample, this clone was seen a few times. This chain links TRBV5-6 with TRBJ1-2, with TRBD1 as a possible D gene (5 bases). The germline CDR1 and CDR2 sequences are SGHDT and YYEEEE. There are 13 residues in the CDR3. Trimming removed 5 bases at V and 4 bases at J, with 12 bases between. The chain's CDR3 is CASRQGEGYGYTF. CDR3 nucleotides: TGTGCCAGCAGACAAGGGGAGGGCTATGGCTACACCTTC.

This clone was recorded only once. This chain joins TRBV2 and TRBJ2-7; 8 positions match TRBD1. V shed 4 bases, J shed 7 bases, and the junction held 12 bases outside the gene matches. The CDR3 runs to 15 residues. Looked up from germline, CDR1 is SNHLY and CDR2 is FYNNEI. The CDR3 bases are TGTGCCAGCAGTGGATGGGACAGGCTCGACGGTGAGCAGTACTTC. Its translation: CASSGWDRLDGEQYF. The full variable domain, rest sourced from reference TRBV2 and TRBJ2-7, is EPEVTQTPSHQVTQMGQEVILRCVPISNHLYFYWYRQILGQKVEFLVSFYNNEISEKSEIFDDQFSVERPDGSNFTLKIRSTKLEDSAMYFCASSGWDRLDGEQYFGPGTRLTVT.

This chain joins TRBV2 and TRBJ2-7; D remains unclear. Trimming took 6 bases from V and 4 from J, leaving 22 bases between them. This CDR3 is 16 amino acids long. Germline V lookup: CDR1 SNHLY, CDR2 FYNNEI. The CDR3 here is CASRPYAAVSTYEQYF. CDR3 sequence (DNA): TGTGCCAGCAGACCGTATGCCGCTGTATCGACTTACGAGCAGTACTTC.

The chain links TRBV5-1 to TRBJ1-1; 9 nucleotides line up with TRBD1. Germline V gene lookup returns CDR1 SGHRS and CDR2 YFSETQ. This CDR3 is 18 amino acids long. After removal of 3 bases from V and 6 bases from J, the junction contained 18 bases not matched to a gene. CDR3 in DNA: TGCGCCAGCAGCTCACGGACAGGGGAGATCAGAGTTCTCCCTGAAGCTTTCTTT. This gives the protein CASSSRTGEIRVLPEAFF.

The rearrangement uses TRBV6-5 and TRBJ2-7; 10 nucleotides line up with TRBD2. The trim removed 0 bases at V and 3 bases at J, leaving 2 bases unmatched. CDR3 length: 15 residues. From germline, CDR1 is MNHEY and CDR2 SVGAGI. The CDR3 here is CASSYSLAGDYEQYF. As DNA, the CDR3 is TGTGCCAGCAGTTACTCCCTAGCGGGAGACTACGAGCAGTACTTC.

This chain uses TRBV6-1 with TRBJ2-7; D is perhaps TRBD2 (6 bases). The CDR3 is 12 amino acids. V gave up 6 bases and J gave up 6 bases, with 12 bases separating them. CDR1 and CDR2 (germline): MNHNS, SASEGT. The CDR3 sequence is CASSSLAGEQYF. CDR3 nucleotides: TGTGCCAGCAGCTCACTAGCAGGCGAGCAGTACTTC.

This chain links TRBV7-9 with TRBJ2-7, with D possibly called TRBD1 or TRBD2 (6 bases each). The length of the CDR3 is 16 residues. V was pared by 5 bases and J by 5 bases, with 22 bases between. Germline values: CDR1 SEHNR, CDR2 FQNEAQ (reference sequence). CDR3 amino acids: CASSPQTGGALHEQYF. The DNA for the CDR3 is TGTGCCAGCAGCCCGCAGACAGGAGGGGCCCTCCACGAGCAGTACTTC. Full variable domain (remainder filled in from reference TRBV7-9 and TRBJ2-7): DTGVSQNPRHKITKRGQNVTFRCDPISEHNRLYWYRQTLGQGPEFLTYFQNEAQLEKSRLLSDRFSAERPKGSFSTLEIQRTEQGDSAMYLCASSPQTGGALHEQYFGPGTRLTVT.

Only one count was recorded for this clone. The chain uses TRBV28 and TRBJ2-7; 7 bases line up with TRBD2. J lost 2 bases, V lost 4 bases, and 5 bases had no gene match. Germline V gives CDR1 MDHEN, CDR2 SYDVKM. CDR3 length: 14 amino acids. The CDR3 region has the DNA TGTGCCAGCAGTTCCACTAGCGCGGCCTACGAGCAGTACTTC. This translates into CASSSTSAAYEQYF.

The J gene is TRBJ1-1, the V gene TRBV21-1. TRBV21-1 is a pseudogene locus. The CDR3 consists of 15 residues. CDR3 sequence (DNA): TGTGCCAGCAGCAAAGGGGGGGAAAGGAACACTGAAGCTTTCTTT. Amino acid sequence: CASSKGGERNTEAFF.

V is TRBV5-1 and J is TRBJ2-7; TRBD2 matches 7 bases. The CDR3 runs to 15 residues. After removal of 1 base from V and 3 bases from J, the junction contained 7 bases not matched to a gene. Germline lookup yields CDR1 SGHRS and CDR2 YFSETQ. This CDR3 reads CASSLSGLGFYEQYF. DNA for the CDR3: TGCGCCAGCAGCTTGTCTGGACTAGGCTTCTACGAGCAGTACTTC.

The chain employs TRBV28 and TRBJ1-6, with D perhaps matching TRBD1 (6 bases). Germline V gene data show CDR1 as MDHEN and CDR2 as SYDVKM. The CDR3 sequence is 13 residues long. V was clipped by 6 bases and J by 6 bases, with 9 bases between them. As DNA, the CDR3 is TGTGCCAGCAGCCGGGGGCTTAATTCACCCCTCCACTTT. It specifies CASSRGLNSPLHF.

J is TRBJ2-7 and V is TRBV28, with D maybe TRBD2 (5 bases). The ends were cut back, 4 bases at V and 0 bases at J, with 16 bases in the middle. The V gene's germline CDR1 is MDHEN and CDR2 SYDVKM. The CDR3 sequence is 16 residues long. CDR3 region: CASSSRRGYRSYEQYF. In nucleotides, the CDR3 is TGTGCCAGCAGTTCTCGCCGGGGTTATCGCTCCTACGAGCAGTACTTC.

The V and J genes are TRBV9 and TRBJ2-7; D is unclear. The CDR3 loop spans 15 amino acids. Germline V lookup: CDR1 SGDLS, CDR2 YYNGEE. V was pared by 4 bases and J by 0 bases, with 14 bases between. DNA for the CDR3: TGTGCCAGCAGCTTCACGGTCGGAAGCTCCTACGAGCAGTACTTC. Its protein is CASSFTVGSSYEQYF.

CDR3 region: CASSPGYGNQPQHF. The DNA of the CDR3 is TGTGCCAGTAGTCCGGGGTATGGCAATCAGCCCCAGCATTTT. The rearrangement joins TRBV19 to TRBJ1-5; D not resolved. The V gene lost 5 bases and the J gene lost 2 bases, with 10 bases spanning the gap. The CDR3 spans 14 residues. Per the germline V gene, CDR1 is LNHDA and CDR2 is SQIVND (reference sequence).